These T cell receptor beta chains were read from a single sample in a study of blood T cell repertoires in COVID-19. Method: immunoSEQ multiplex PCR; TCRdb's copy keeps in-frame clones and lacks some. The repertoire includes roughly 140,000 clones, around 84% of them detected once, and under 9.5% sits in the top ten. Sequenced input: PBMCs or T cells enriched from blood (not recorded which). The receptors were sampled from a man aged 50 to 60 who had recovered from COVID-19. Each CDR3 is given with its conserved first and last residue. D genes are given only for firm matches.

D gene: NA
V gene: TRBV5-5
J gene: TRBJ1-6
CDR3 DNA: TGTGCCAGCACCACCGACAGGCGACAAAAAAGCTCCTATAATTCACCCCTCCACTTT
CDR3 protein: CASTTDRRQKSSYNSPLHF

D gene: NA
V gene: TRBV18
J gene: TRBJ2-5
CDR3 DNA: TGTGCCAGCTCACCGAGGACAGCGTACCAAGAGACCCAGTACTTC
CDR3 protein: CASSPRTAYQETQYF

D gene: NA
V gene: TRBV9
J gene: TRBJ1-3
CDR3 DNA: TGTGCCAGCAGCGGGGACAAGGGAAACACCATATATTTT
CDR3 protein: CASSGDKGNTIYF

D gene: TRBD2
V gene: TRBV7-9
J gene: TRBJ2-5
CDR3 DNA: TGTGCCAGCAGCTCCCAGTCCGCGGGGGGGGAGACCCAGTACTTC
CDR3 protein: CASSSQSAGGETQYF

D gene: NA
V gene: TRBV7-2
J gene: TRBJ2-1
CDR3 DNA: TGTGCCAGCAGCCCCGCGGGGTTGACCTACAATGAGCAGTTCTTC
CDR3 protein: CASSPAGLTYNEQFF

D gene: NA
V gene: TRBV7-2
J gene: TRBJ2-7
CDR3 DNA: TGTGCCAGCAGCCCCGGGATAGCGAGAGACGAGCAGTACTTC
CDR3 protein: CASSPGIARDEQYF

D gene: NA
V gene: TRBV5-1
J gene: TRBJ1-1
CDR3 DNA: TGCGCCAGCAGCGAGATGAGTGGCACTGAAGCTTTCTTT
CDR3 protein: CASSEMSGTEAFF

D gene: TRBD1
V gene: TRBV30
J gene: TRBJ2-7
CDR3 DNA: TGTGCCACGGACGAGACAGGGTTGGGCGAGCAGTACTTC
CDR3 protein: CATDETGLGEQYF

D gene: NA
V gene: TRBV4-1
J gene: TRBJ1-1
CDR3 DNA: TGCGCCAGCAGCCAAGGACTGCCGAGCACTGAAGCTTTCTTT
CDR3 protein: CASSQGLPSTEAFF

D gene: TRBD1
V gene: TRBV6-5
J gene: TRBJ2-5
CDR3 DNA: TGTGCCAGCAGACAGGGGGCTGCGGAGACCCAGTACTTC
CDR3 protein: CASRQGAAETQYF

D gene: TRBD1
V gene: TRBV5-6
J gene: TRBJ1-5
CDR3 DNA: TGTGCCAGCAGCTTCTTCGACAGGGACAATCAGCCCCAGCATTTT
CDR3 protein: CASSFFDRDNQPQHF

D gene: TRBD2
V gene: TRBV7-9
J gene: TRBJ2-3
CDR3 DNA: TGTGCCAGCAGCTTATCGGGGACTAGCGGGGGCGTAGATACGCAGTATTTT
CDR3 protein: CASSLSGTSGGVDTQYF